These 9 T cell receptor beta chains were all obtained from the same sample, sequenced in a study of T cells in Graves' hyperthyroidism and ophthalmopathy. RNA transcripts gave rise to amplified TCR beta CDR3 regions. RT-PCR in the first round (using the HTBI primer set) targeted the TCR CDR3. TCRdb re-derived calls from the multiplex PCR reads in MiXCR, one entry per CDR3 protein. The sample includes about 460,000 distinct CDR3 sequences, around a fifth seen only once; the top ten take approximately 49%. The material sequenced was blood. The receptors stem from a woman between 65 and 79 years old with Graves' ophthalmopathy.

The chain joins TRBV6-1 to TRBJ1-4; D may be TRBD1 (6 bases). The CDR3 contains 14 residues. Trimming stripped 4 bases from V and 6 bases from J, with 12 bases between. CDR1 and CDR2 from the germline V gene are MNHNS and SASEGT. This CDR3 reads CASSVGQGYEKLFF. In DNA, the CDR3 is TGTGCCAGCAGTGTGGGGCAGGGGTATGAAAAACTGTTTTTT.

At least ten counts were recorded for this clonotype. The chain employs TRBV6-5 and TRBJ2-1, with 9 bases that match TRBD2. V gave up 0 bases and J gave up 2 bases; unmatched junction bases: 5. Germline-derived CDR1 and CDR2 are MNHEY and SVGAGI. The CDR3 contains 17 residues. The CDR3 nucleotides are TGTGCCAGCAGTTACTCGACTAGCGGCCAGACCTACAATGAGCAGTTCTTC. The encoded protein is CASSYSTSGQTYNEQFF.

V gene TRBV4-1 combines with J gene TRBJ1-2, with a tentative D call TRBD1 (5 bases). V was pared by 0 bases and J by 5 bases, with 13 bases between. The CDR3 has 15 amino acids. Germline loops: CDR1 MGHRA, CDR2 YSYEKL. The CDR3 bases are TGCGCCAGCAGCCAAGATCCCGTAGGGGCATATGGCTACACCTTC. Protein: CASSQDPVGAYGYTF.

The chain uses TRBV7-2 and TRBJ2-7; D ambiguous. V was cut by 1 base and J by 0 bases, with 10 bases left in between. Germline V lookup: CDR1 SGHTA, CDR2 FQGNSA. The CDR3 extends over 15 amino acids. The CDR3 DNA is TGTGCCAGCAGCTTAGGAGCTTCTCGCTCCTACGAGCAGTACTTC. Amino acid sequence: CASSLGASRSYEQYF. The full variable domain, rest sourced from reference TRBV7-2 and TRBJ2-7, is GAGVSQSPSNKVTEKGKDVELRCDPISGHTALYWYRQSLGQGLEFLIYFQGNSAPDKSGLPSDRFSAERTGGSVSTLTIQRTQQEDSAVYLCASSLGASRSYEQYFGPGTRLTVT.

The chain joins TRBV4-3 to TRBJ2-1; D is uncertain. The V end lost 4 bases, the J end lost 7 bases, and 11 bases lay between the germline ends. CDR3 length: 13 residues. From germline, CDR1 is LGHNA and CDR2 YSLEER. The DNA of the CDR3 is TGCGCCAGCAGCCGGGAATGGGGTAATGAGCAGTTCTTC. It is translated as CASSREWGNEQFF.

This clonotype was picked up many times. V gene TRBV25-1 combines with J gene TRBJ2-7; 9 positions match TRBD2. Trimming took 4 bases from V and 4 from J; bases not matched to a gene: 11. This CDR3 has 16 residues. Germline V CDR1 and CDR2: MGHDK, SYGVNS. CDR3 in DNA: TGTGCCAGCAGTGCTACTAAGGCGGGAGGGCTATACGAGCAGTACTTC. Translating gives CASSATKAGGLYEQYF.

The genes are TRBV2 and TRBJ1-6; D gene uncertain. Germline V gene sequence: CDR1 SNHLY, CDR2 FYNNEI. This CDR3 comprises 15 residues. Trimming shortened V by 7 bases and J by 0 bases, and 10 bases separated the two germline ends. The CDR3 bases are TGTGCCAGCAAGGGCCCACCCTCCTATAATTCACCCCTCCACTTT. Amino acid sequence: CASKGPPSYNSPLHF. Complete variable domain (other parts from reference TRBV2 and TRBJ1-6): EPEVTQTPSHQVTQMGQEVILRCVPISNHLYFYWYRQILGQKVEFLVSFYNNEISEKSEIFDDQFSVERPDGSNFTLKIRSTKLEDSAMYFCASKGPPSYNSPLHFGNGTRLTVT.

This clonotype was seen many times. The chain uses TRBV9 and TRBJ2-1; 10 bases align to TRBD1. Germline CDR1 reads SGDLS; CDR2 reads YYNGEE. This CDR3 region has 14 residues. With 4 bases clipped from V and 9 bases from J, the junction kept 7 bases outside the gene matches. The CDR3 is CASSTRQGAVEQFF. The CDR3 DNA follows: TGTGCCAGCAGCACCAGACAGGGGGCTGTTGAGCAGTTCTTC.

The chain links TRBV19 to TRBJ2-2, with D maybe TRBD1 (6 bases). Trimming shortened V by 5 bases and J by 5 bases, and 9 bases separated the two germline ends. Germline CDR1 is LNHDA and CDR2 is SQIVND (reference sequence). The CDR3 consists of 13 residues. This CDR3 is CASSWTATGELFF. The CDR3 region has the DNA TGTGCCAGTAGTTGGACAGCTACCGGGGAGCTGTTTTTT.